This T cell receptor (beta chain) derives from a study of CD8 T cells in Susac syndrome. Study conclusions and caveats: The TCR sequencing and HLA analysis in the study involved a relatively small number of individuals, as the study acknowledged.

The sequenced target, TCR beta, came from blood CD8+ and CD4+ T cells. Included as multiple sclerosis controls were treatment-naive patients who had stable or active relapsing-remitting disease. Reverse transcription used about 0.45 to 1 ug RNA and random hexamers. The immunoSEQ assay covered 54 Vbeta and 13 Jbeta segments for CDR3. TCRdb recomputed calls from the immunoSEQ multiplex PCR reads with MiXCR, one row per CDR3 protein. Of under 150,000 distinct CDR3 sequences listed, around 94% are singletons. Note on this clonotype: What it binds is unknown.

Sequencing used CD4+ T cells from PBMCs. The TCR originated in a human donor with multiple sclerosis.

This CDR3 reads CASSGRGMYTEAFF. The CDR3, as DNA: TGTGCCAGCAGTGGCAGGGGAATGTACACTGAAGCTTTCTTT. The V gene is TRBV25-1, the J gene TRBJ1-1; D may be TRBD1 (6 bases). This CDR3 has 14 amino acids. The germline V gene has CDR1 MGHDK and CDR2 SYGVNS. The germline V and J ends were trimmed by 4 bases and 3 bases, with 12 bases remaining between them.